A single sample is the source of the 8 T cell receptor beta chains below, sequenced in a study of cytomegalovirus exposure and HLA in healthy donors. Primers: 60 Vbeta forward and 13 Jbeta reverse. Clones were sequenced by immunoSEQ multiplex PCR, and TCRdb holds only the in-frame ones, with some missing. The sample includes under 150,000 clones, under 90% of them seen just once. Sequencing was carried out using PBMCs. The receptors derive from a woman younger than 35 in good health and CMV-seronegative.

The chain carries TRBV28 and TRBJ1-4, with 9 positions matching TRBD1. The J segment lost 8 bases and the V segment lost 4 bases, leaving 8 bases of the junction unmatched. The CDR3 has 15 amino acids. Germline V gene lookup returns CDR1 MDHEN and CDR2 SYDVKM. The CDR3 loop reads CASSSPGTGQEKLFF. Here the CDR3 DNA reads TGTGCCAGCAGTTCCCCCGGGACAGGGCAAGAAAAACTGTTTTTT. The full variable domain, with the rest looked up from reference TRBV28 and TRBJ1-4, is DVKVTQSSRYLVKRTGEKVFLECVQDMDHENMFWYRQDPGLGLRLIYFSYDVKMKEKGDIPEGYSVSREKKERFSLILESASTNQTSMYLCASSSPGTGQEKLFFGSGTQLSVL.

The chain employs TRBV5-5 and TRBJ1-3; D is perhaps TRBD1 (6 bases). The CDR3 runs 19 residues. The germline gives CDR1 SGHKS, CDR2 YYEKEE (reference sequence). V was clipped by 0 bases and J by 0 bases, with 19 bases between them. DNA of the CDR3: TGTGCCAGCAGCTTGGTCGGCGGGGGCCGCTTTCTCTCTGGAAACACCATATATTTT. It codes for CASSLVGGGRFLSGNTIYF.

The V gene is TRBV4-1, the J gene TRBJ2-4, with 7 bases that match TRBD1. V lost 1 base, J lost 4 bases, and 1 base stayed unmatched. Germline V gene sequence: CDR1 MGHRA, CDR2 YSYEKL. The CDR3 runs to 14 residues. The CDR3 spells CASSQVTGKNIQYF. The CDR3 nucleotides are TGCGCCAGCAGCCAAGTGACAGGGAAAAACATTCAGTACTTC.

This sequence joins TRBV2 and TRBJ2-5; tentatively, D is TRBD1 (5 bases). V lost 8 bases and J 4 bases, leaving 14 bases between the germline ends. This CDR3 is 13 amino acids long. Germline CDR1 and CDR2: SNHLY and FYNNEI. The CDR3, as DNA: TGTGCCAGCTCGAAGGGGATGGGAGAGACCCAGTACTTC. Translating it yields CASSKGMGETQYF.

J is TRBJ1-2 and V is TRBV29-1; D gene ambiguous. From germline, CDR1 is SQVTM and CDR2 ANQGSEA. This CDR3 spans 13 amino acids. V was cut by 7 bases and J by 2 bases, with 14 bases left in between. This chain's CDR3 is CSDSDGKNYGYTF. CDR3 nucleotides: TGCAGCGATTCCGACGGGAAAAACTATGGCTACACCTTC.

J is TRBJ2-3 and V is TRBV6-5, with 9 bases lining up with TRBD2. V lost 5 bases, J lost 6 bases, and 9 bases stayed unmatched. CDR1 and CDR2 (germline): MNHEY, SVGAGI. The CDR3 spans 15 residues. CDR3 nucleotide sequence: TGTGCCAGCAGTACCGGGACTAGCCGGGCTGATACGCAGTATTTT. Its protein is CASSTGTSRADTQYF.

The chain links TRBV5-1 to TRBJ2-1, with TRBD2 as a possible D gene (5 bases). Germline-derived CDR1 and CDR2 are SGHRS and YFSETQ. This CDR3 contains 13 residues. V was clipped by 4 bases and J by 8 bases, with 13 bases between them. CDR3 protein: CASSLLFGDEQFF. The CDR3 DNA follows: TGCGCCAGCAGCCTACTGTTCGGGGATGAGCAGTTCTTC.

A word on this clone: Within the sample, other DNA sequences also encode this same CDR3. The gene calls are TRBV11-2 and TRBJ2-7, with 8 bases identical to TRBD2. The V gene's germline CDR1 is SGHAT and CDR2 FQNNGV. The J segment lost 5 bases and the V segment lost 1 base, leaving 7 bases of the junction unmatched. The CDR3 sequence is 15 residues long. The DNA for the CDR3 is TGTGCCAGCAGCTTAGGCGGCCCAGCGGGGGACGAGCAGTACGTC. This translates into CASSLGGPAGDEQYV.